This T cell receptor beta chain came from a study of cytomegalovirus exposure and HLA in healthy donors. Study-wide context: Of all 400 or so donors who were genotyped, around 82% belonged to the Caucasian-associated ancestry cluster.

60 Vbeta and 13 Jbeta primers were used in PCR. Original analysis: A later analysis counted approximately 88 million unique TCR beta chains, around 10 million shared. Some clones are missing from TCRdb's copy, which holds only in-frame ones; the method was immunoSEQ multiplex PCR. That table is the source of V, J and clone size, and D and trimming were worked out from the DNA. The table includes about 130,000 clones, 65% to 90% detected once. V lost 10 bases and J 0 bases, leaving 13 bases between the germline ends. The germline V gene has CDR1 MNHNS and CDR2 SASEGT. CDR3 length: 13 amino acids. The receptor was isolated from a woman aged 18-35 years in good health and CMV-seropositive. The V gene is TRBV6-1, the J gene TRBJ2-7; possible D gene TRBD2, 5 bases. The specimen was PBMCs. The CDR3 loop is CATTSGISYEQYF. In DNA form, the CDR3 reads TGTGCCACCACTTCCGGGATCTCCTACGAGCAGTACTTC.